This passage covers 10 T cell receptor beta chains from one sample sequenced in a study of cytotoxic CD8 clonotypes in ibrutinib-treated CLL. Data came from immunoSEQ multiplex PCR; TCRdb stores just in-frame clones and leaves some out. The sample holds some 160,000 clones, 81% seen once. Sequenced here: PBMCs, sampled after 12 months of ibrutinib treatment. The source of these receptors is a human donor with chronic lymphocytic leukemia.

This clone was seen a few times. The rearrangement links TRBV6-1 to TRBJ1-3; D remains ambiguous. V dropped 4 bases and J dropped 9 bases, with 10 bases sitting between them. The CDR3 is 12 residues long. The germline CDR1 and CDR2 sequences are MNHNS and SASEGT. The CDR3, as DNA: TGTGCCAGCAGTGTTAGTCACCCCACCATATATTTT. Protein: CASSVSHPTIYF.

The V call is TRBV11-1, the J call TRBJ2-7, with TRBD2 matching 8 bases. This CDR3 is built from 14 residues. The J segment lost 3 bases and the V segment lost 4 bases, leaving 5 bases of the junction unmatched. Looked up from germline, CDR1 is SGHAT and CDR2 is FQDESV (reference sequence). CDR3: CASSSRGGSYEQYF. As DNA, the CDR3 is TGTGCCAGCAGCTCCCGGGGGGGCAGCTACGAGCAGTACTTC. Combining the CDR3 with reference TRBV11-1 and TRBJ2-7 gives the whole variable domain EAEVAQSPRYKITEKSQAVAFWCDPISGHATLYWYRQILGQGPELLVQFQDESVVDDSQLPKDRFSAERLKGVDSTLKIQPAELGDSAMYLCASSSRGGSYEQYFGPGTRLTVT.

V gene TRBV4-3 combines with J gene TRBJ1-5, with TRBD1 as a possible D gene (6 bases). This CDR3 is built from 17 residues. Germline values: CDR1 LGHNA, CDR2 YSLEER. Trimming pared 3 bases from V and 0 bases from J, leaving 15 bases between. The CDR3: CASSQELQGYSNQPQHF. The CDR3 DNA follows: TGCGCCAGCAGCCAGGAACTACAGGGATATAGCAATCAGCCCCAGCATTTT.

The chain joins TRBV5-4 to TRBJ2-7; no clear D gene. CDR1 is SGHNT, CDR2 YYREEE, per germline (reference sequence). There are 15 residues in the CDR3. Deletions cut 1 base from V and 0 bases from J, with 11 bases between. The CDR3 coding sequence is TGTGCCAGCAGCTTGAAATGGGGTGCCTCCTACGAGCAGTACTTC. This encodes CASSLKWGASYEQYF. Supplemented by reference TRBV5-4 and TRBJ2-7, the full variable domain reads ETGVTQSPTHLIKTRGQQVTLRCSSQSGHNTVSWYQQALGQGPQFIFQYYREEENGRGNFPPRFSGLQFPNYSSELNVNALELDDSALYLCASSLKWGASYEQYFGPGTRLTVT.

This clone was detected once. The V and J genes are TRBV28 and TRBJ2-1, with 13 bases aligning to TRBD2. J lost 8 bases, V lost 6 bases, and 7 bases had no gene match. CDR3 length equals 15 residues. CDR1 and CDR2 from the germline V gene are MDHEN and SYDVKM. The CDR3 loop reads CASSPGTSGTHEQFF. CDR3 in DNA: TGTGCCAGCAGCCCCGGGACTAGCGGGACGCATGAGCAGTTCTTC.

The genes are TRBV6-5 and TRBJ1-3, with D uncertain. Germline lookup yields CDR1 MNHEY and CDR2 SVGAGI. The V and J ends lost 5 bases and 0 bases respectively, with 8 bases between them. The CDR3 has 14 amino acids. The chain's CDR3 is CASSTTDSGNTIYF. Here the CDR3 DNA reads TGTGCCAGCAGTACCACGGACTCTGGAAACACCATATATTTT.

The chain combines TRBV14 with TRBJ2-5; no definite D call. Trimming stripped 0 bases from V and 3 bases from J, with 14 bases between. The CDR3 is made up of 16 amino acids. Germline assignment: CDR1 SGHDN and CDR2 FVKESK. The CDR3: CASSQERGLRKETQYF. CDR3 DNA sequence: TGTGCCAGCAGCCAAGAGAGAGGCTTGAGGAAAGAGACCCAGTACTTC.

V usage is TRBV4-2 and J usage is TRBJ2-3; tentatively, D is TRBD2 (6 bases). In germline, CDR1 is LGHNA, CDR2 YNFKEQ. V was pared by 2 bases and J by 0 bases, with 12 bases between. This CDR3 spans 16 amino acids. The CDR3 here is CASSQTAGTSTDTQYF. Written as DNA, the CDR3 is TGTGCCAGCAGCCAAACGGCGGGAACTAGCACAGATACGCAGTATTTT.

The chain employs TRBV19 and TRBJ2-6; no reliable D call. There are 17 residues in the CDR3. V was shortened by 9 bases and J by 0 bases, with 18 bases between the two germline ends. Germline CDR1 and CDR2: LNHDA and SQIVND (reference sequence). The DNA for the CDR3 is TGTGCCAGCTCCCGAAGCCGCAGGTCCTCTGGGGCCAACGTCCTGACTTTC. Its translation: CASSRSRRSSGANVLTF.

The CDR3: CSGSLDRVGQYF. The CDR3 coding sequence is TGCAGCGGCTCCCTCGACAGGGTTGGGCAGTATTTT. The V call is TRBV29-1, the J call TRBJ2-3; TRBD1 matches at 7 bases. The CDR3 is 12 amino acids. V lost 7 bases to trimming and J lost 11 bases; unmatched junction nucleotides: 12. CDR1 and CDR2 from the germline V gene are SQVTM and ANQGSEA.